This T cell receptor beta chain was identified in a study of graft-versus-host responses after intestinal transplantation. The germline gives CDR1 MNHEY, CDR2 SVGAGI. CDR3 length: 14 amino acids. Deletions cut 4 bases from V and 4 bases from J, with 12 bases between. Notes on this clone: Its antigen is still unknown.

The study, taken as a whole, reports: Detected in recipient marrow were GvH clones, some of which were first observed in ileum or blood. The study associated peak circulating GvH clone levels with early post-transplant HvG declines. Graft-donor T cell macrochimerism coincided with high graft-versus-host to host-versus-graft clonal ratios in allografts.

The assay was immunoSEQ multiplex PCR, and TCRdb's table has in-frame clones only and misses some. The table lists roughly 81,000 clones, around 80% of them singletons, with roughly 0.83% in the top ten. This specimen consisted of unstimulated CD4+ T cells sorted from spleen or lymph node cells, obtained before intestinal transplant. This rearrangement joins TRBV6-5 to TRBJ2-3; D perhaps matches TRBD1 (5 bases). The origin of this receptor is a human donor who received an intestinal transplant. CDR3: CASSLGQLPDTQYF. DNA of the CDR3: TGTGCCAGCAGTTTGGGGCAGCTCCCAGATACGCAGTATTTT.